This TCR beta chain was captured by sequencing in a study of T cell repertoires in ileal Crohn's disease. Overall study context: Around 40% were active smokers at surgery; median disease duration was around 7.9 years.

Documented time point: neoterminal ileum biopsy at postoperative endoscopy, about 6 months after surgery. Here immunoSEQ multiplex PCR was the method, and the copy in TCRdb shows in-frame clones only, minus some. The sample lists about 62,000 clones, approximately 88% seen once, with about 2% in the top ten. This CDR3 comprises 14 residues. Germline CDR1 reads SGHDN; CDR2 reads FVKESK. V lost 5 bases, J lost 5 bases, and 8 bases stayed unmatched. The V gene is TRBV14, the J gene TRBJ1-1; 7 nucleotides match TRBD1. The sequenced material came from ileal tissue. The receptor was derived from an adult with Crohn's disease. CDR3 residues: CASSEYRGGTEAFF. Written as DNA, the CDR3 is TGTGCCAGCAGCGAGTACAGGGGTGGAACTGAAGCTTTCTTT.